The clone carrying this T cell receptor beta chain showed up just a few times. The source of the sample is a study of shared clonotypes between healthy human individuals. Using immunoSEQ multiplex PCR, the repertoire was profiled, and TCRdb retains in-frame clones only, with some absent. The data contain some 790,000 clones, approximately 72% of them singletons. The CDR3 has 15 amino acids. Trimming removed 4 bases from V and 3 bases from J; junction bases left unmatched: 9. Germline V gene sequence: CDR1 SGHTA, CDR2 FQGNSA. The sequenced sample was memory CD4+ T cells sorted from blood. The subset here: CD45RA-negative fraction. The rearrangement uses TRBV7-2 and TRBJ2-7; 7 bases line up with TRBD1. This receptor was identified in a woman aged 25 to 39 in good health. The CDR3 is CASSSRQGPGYEQYF. Written as DNA, the CDR3 is TGTGCCAGCAGCTCCCGACAGGGACCCGGCTACGAGCAGTACTTC.